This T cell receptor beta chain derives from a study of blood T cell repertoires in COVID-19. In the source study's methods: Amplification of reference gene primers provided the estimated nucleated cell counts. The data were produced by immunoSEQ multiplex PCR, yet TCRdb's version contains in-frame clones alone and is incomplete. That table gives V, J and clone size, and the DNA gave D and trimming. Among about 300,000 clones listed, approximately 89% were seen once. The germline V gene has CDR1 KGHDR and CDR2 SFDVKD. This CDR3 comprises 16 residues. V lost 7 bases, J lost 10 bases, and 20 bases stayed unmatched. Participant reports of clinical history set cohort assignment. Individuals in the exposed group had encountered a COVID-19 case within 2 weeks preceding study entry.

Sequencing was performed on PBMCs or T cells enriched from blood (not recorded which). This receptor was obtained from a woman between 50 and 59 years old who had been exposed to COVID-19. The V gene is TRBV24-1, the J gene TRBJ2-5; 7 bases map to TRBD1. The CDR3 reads CATSTNLQGVQFGQYF. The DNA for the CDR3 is TGTGCCACCAGCACGAACCTCCAGGGGGTACAGTTCGGCCAGTACTTC.